This T cell receptor beta chain was sequenced during a study of radiation and T cells in renal cell carcinoma. The time point is: blood 4 weeks post-SBRT, at nephrectomy. The treatment here: 15 Gy SBRT to primary tumor, nephrectomy 4 weeks later. Nephrectomy followed 15 Gy stereotactic body radiation by 4 weeks. The table came from immunoSEQ multiplex PCR; TCRdb's copy has only in-frame clones and leaves some out. The sample records 75,000 to 90,000 clones, roughly 87% being singletons. Germline values: CDR1 SEHNR, CDR2 FQNEAQ (reference sequence). The CDR3 totals 16 residues. Trimming took 0 bases from V and 6 from J; bases not matched to a gene: 8.

The chain carries TRBV7-9 and TRBJ1-2; 9 bases are a match to TRBD1. This sequence originates from a woman in her 70s with renal cell carcinoma. This material consisted of blood, taken from a patient whose treatment included radiotherapy and nephrectomy. The CDR3 nucleotides read TGTGCCAGCAGCTTAGCTGGAGGGGACAGGGTGGATGGCTACACCTTC. It yields the protein CASSLAGGDRVDGYTF.